Listed below are T cell receptor beta chains from one sample, sequenced in a study of shared clonotypes between healthy human individuals. Profiled with immunoSEQ multiplex PCR; TCRdb holds only in-frame clones, not every one. Of more than 2 million clones listed, almost 96% are singletons. Sequencing input: naive CD4+ T cells sorted from blood. The receptor set was obtained from a man younger than 35 in good health. Both conserved end residues are part of each CDR3. The order of the fields is D gene, J gene, clone size, V gene, CDR3 length, CDR3 DNA, CDR3 protein. A D gene is named only where the DNA matches it firmly. Size values are once, few and many counts, or a class for expanded clones, and some rows have none.

>TRBD2|TRBJ2-3|-|TRBV27|17
TGTGCCAGCAGTTTATCACAGAGGCTAGCGGGCACAGATACGCAGTATTTT
CASSLSQRLAGTDTQYF
>TRBD2|TRBJ2-2|-|TRBV19|17
TGTGCCAGTAGTCTCACTAGCGGGAGGATTCACACCGGGGAGCTGTTTTTT
CASSLTSGRIHTGELFF
>TRBD2|TRBJ2-3|-|TRBV4-1|16
TGCGCCAGCAGCCGGCTGGCGGGGGGGCCTCCAGATACGCAGTATTTT
CASSRLAGGPPDTQYF
>-|TRBJ2-1|-|TRBV5-1|15
TGCGCCAGCAGCTTGCCCACAGGGATAAAAGATGAGCAGTTCTTC
CASSLPTGIKDEQFF
>TRBD1|TRBJ2-3|-|TRBV2|16
TGTGCCAGCAGTGACCCAGCCAGGGGGCGCACAGATACGCAGTATTTT
CASSDPARGRTDTQYF
>TRBD1|TRBJ1-5|-|TRBV7-2|16
TGTGCCAGCAGCCTACTAGGGGGCGGGAGCAATCAGCCCCAGCATTTT
CASSLLGGGSNQPQHF
>-|TRBJ2-1|-|TRBV5-1|14
TGCGCCAGTATAAGGGGTGGTGCTACCAATGAGCAGTTCTTC
CASIRGGATNEQFF
>TRBD1|TRBJ1-6|-|TRBV6-1|13
TGTGCCAGCAGTGGACAGGGGAACACACCCCTCCACTTT
CASSGQGNTPLHF
>-|TRBJ2-5|-|TRBV6-5|15
TGTGCCAGCAGTTACTCCCCTCCACCCGTAATGGGGCAGTACTTC
CASSYSPPPVMGQYF
>TRBD1|TRBJ2-7|-|TRBV18|14
TGTGCCAGCTCACCCCAGACAGGGACCTACGAGCAGTACTTC
CASSPQTGTYEQYF
>-|TRBJ1-1|-|TRBV6-1|14
TGTGCCAGCAGTGGTGACAGGAGTAGCACTGAAGCTTTCTTT
CASSGDRSSTEAFF
>-|TRBJ2-3|-|TRBV2|11
TGTGCCAGCAGTGTCCGTGATACGCAGTATTTT
CASSVRDTQYF
>-|TRBJ2-1|once|TRBV27|17
TGTGCCAGCAGTTTATATCCGGGGTCAAGCTCCTACAATGAGCAGTTCTTC
CASSLYPGSSSYNEQFF
>TRBD1|TRBJ2-3|-|TRBV30|13
TGTGCCTGGCTTAGACAGGGTGGAGATACGCAGTATTTT
CAWLRQGGDTQYF
>-|TRBJ1-1|few|TRBV5-4|14
TGTGCCAGCAGCTTGGCCGGGGTATGGACTGAAGCTTTCTTT
CASSLAGVWTEAFF
>-|TRBJ2-3|-|TRBV21-1|17
TGTGCCAGCGCGGAGGGTCTAGCGGGATGTCGGACAGATACGCAGTATTTT
CASAEGLAGCRTDTQYF
>TRBD2|TRBJ2-3|-|TRBV19|17
TGTGCCAGTAGTACGACTAGCGGGGGGCCGAAAGCAGATACGCAGTATTTT
CASSTTSGGPKADTQYF
>-|TRBJ1-2|-|TRBV28|10
TGTGCCAGCAGTCTAAATGGCTACACCTTC
CASSLNGYTF
>-|TRBJ2-1|-|TRBV10-3|16
TGTGCCATCAGTCTCGGGCCCCCGGACTCCTACAATGAGCAGTTCTTC
CAISLGPPDSYNEQFF
>-|TRBJ1-5|-|TRBV7-2|14
TGTGCCAGCAGCCCTGGACGGGACAATCAGCCCCAGCATTTT
CASSPGRDNQPQHF
>-|TRBJ1-1|-|TRBV2|16
TGTGCCAGCAGTGTGGGAACAGGGTGGGAGGGCACTGAAGCTTTCTTT
CASSVGTGWEGTEAFF
>TRBD2|TRBJ2-1|-|TRBV5-1|17
TGCGCCAGCAGCCCATACTTGGGAGCGGGAGGGTTGAATGAGCAGTTCTTC
CASSPYLGAGGLNEQFF
>TRBD1|TRBJ2-1|-|TRBV15|15
TGTGCCACCAGCAGATACGGACAGGGGGCGGATGAGCAGTTCTTC
CATSRYGQGADEQFF
>TRBD2|TRBJ2-7|-|TRBV5-4|15
TGTGCCAGCAGCCCAGGACTAGCGGGGGGTTACGAGCAGTACTTC
CASSPGLAGGYEQYF
>TRBD1|TRBJ1-3|-|TRBV4-2|18
TGTGCCAGCAGCCGGGACAGGGGTATTCCTGTCTCTGGAAACACCATATATTTT
CASSRDRGIPVSGNTIYF
>-|TRBJ2-7|-|TRBV29-1|15
TGCAGCGTTGCTTGGAATAAAGGGGACTTTTACGAGCAGTACTTC
CSVAWNKGDFYEQYF
>-|TRBJ2-7|-|TRBV5-6|13
TGTGCCAGCAGCTTTTCACGCAGGAGCGAGCAGTACTTC
CASSFSRRSEQYF
>-|TRBJ2-3|-|TRBV5-6|15
TGTGCCAGCAGCTTGGGCGGGATAAGCACAGATACGCAGTATTTT
CASSLGGISTDTQYF
>-|TRBJ2-2|-|TRBV7-2|14
TGTGCCAGCAGCCTTGGGACATCCGACGGGGAGCTGTTTTTT
CASSLGTSDGELFF